This TCR beta chain was documented in a study of cytomegalovirus exposure and HLA in healthy donors. CDR3 length equals 15 residues. The germline V gene has CDR1 MNHEY and CDR2 SMNVEV (reference sequence). Researchers ran the PCR with 60 Vbeta and 13 Jbeta primers. Produced via immunoSEQ multiplex PCR; TCRdb's table is partial and in-frame only. The repertoire holds around 130,000 clones, with roughly 86% as singletons. The sequence derives from a woman aged 40 to 50 in good health and CMV-seronegative. The V and J genes are TRBV27 and TRBJ2-5, with 8 positions matching TRBD2. The assigned J gene may be wrong: the sequence end matches TRBJ2-7 better. Sequencing input: PBMCs. In DNA, the CDR3 is TGTGCCAGCAGTTTAAACCGGGAGGGCCCCTACGAGCAGTACTTC. This codes for CASSLNREGPYEQYF.